The T cell receptor (beta chain) described here comes from a study of blood T cell repertoires in COVID-19. Study information: Samples of COVID-19 (acute and convalescent) were obtained from the United States, Italy and Spain. T cells, B-cell-depleted T cells, or PBMCs provided the cDNA or gDNA that served as material.

V dropped 6 bases and J dropped 9; count of bases not matched to a gene: 13. Germline CDR1 reads WNHNN; CDR2 reads SYGVQD (reference sequence). This CDR3 region has 16 residues. Seattle researchers signed up patients amid active infection and tracked them longitudinally. In the source study's methods: Researchers report that nucleated cell counts were estimated from reference gene primer amplification. Data came from immunoSEQ multiplex PCR; TCRdb stores just in-frame clones and leaves some out. V and J calls and clone size are copied from that table; D and trimming were computed from the DNA. The sample holds some 290,000 clones, around nine tenths seen once.

This clonotype was sampled from a woman aged 30 to 39 with COVID-19, enrolled during active disease. Sequencing used peripheral blood. The chain has TRBV10-1 and TRBJ1-6, with 8 bases fitting TRBD1. CDR3 region: CASRSSGQGRASPLHF. Written as DNA, the CDR3 is TGCGCCAGCAGGAGTTCCGGACAGGGAAGAGCTTCACCCCTCCACTTT.